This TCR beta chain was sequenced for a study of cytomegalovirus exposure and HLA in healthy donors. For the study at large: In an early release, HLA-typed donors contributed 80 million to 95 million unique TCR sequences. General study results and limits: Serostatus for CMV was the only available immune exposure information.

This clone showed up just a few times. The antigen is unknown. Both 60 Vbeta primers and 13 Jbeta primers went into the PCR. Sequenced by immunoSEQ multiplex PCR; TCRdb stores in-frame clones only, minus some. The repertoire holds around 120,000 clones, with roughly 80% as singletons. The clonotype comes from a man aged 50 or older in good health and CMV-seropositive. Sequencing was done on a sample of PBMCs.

DNA for the CDR3: TGTGCCAGCAGTAGCGAGGTTAGCTCCTACGAGCAGTACTTC. Encoded protein: CASSSEVSSYEQYF. The chain combines TRBV6-1 with TRBJ2-7; D call uncertain. With 5 bases removed from V and 0 bases from J, the gap between germline ends came to 11 bases. The CDR3 is 14 residues long. Per the germline V gene, CDR1 is MNHNS and CDR2 is SASEGT.